The T cell receptor (beta chain) under discussion was sequenced for a study of T cells in Graves' hyperthyroidism and ophthalmopathy. Findings and limits, study-wide: A model built on 13 V-J features separated ophthalmopathy from stable hyperthyroidism.

Fresh peripheral blood, more than 8 ml of it, supplied the PBMCs. TCR beta CDR3 regions were amplified from RNA. Researchers ran a first-round RT-PCR on the TCR CDR3 using the HTBI primer set. A single record per CDR3 protein comes from TCRdb applying MiXCR to the multiplex PCR reads. The table shows roughly 520,000 distinct CDR3 sequences, with around a quarter occurring only once. This clonotype was seen more than once but under ten times. Antigen: not known. This CDR3 is 13 amino acids long. Per the germline V gene, CDR1 is SQVTM and CDR2 is ANQGSEA. The ends were cut back, 4 bases at V and 3 bases at J, with 10 bases in the middle.

The rearrangement uses TRBV29-1 and TRBJ1-5; TRBD1 might be the D (6 bases). Input material: blood. The receptor was isolated from a woman aged 25 to 45 with Graves' ophthalmopathy. Here the CDR3 reads CSVVDSVNQPQHF. CDR3 coding DNA: TGCAGCGTTGTGGACAGCGTCAATCAGCCCCAGCATTTT.